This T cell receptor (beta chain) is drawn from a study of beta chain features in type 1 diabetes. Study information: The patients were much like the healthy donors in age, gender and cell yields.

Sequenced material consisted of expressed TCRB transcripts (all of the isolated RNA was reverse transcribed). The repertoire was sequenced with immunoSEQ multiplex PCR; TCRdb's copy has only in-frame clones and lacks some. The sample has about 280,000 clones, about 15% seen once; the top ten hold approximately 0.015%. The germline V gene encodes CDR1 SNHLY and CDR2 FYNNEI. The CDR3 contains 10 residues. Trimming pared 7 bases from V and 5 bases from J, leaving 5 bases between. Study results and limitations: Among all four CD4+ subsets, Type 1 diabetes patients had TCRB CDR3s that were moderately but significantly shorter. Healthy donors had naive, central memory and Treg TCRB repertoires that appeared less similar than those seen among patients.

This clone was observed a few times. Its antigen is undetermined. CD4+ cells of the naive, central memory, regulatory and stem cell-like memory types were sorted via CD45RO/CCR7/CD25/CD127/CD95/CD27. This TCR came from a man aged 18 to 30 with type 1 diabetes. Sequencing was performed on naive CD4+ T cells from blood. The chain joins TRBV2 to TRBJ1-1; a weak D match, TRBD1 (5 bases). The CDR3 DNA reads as TGTGCCAGCACAGGGACTGAAGCTTTCTTT. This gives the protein CASTGTEAFF. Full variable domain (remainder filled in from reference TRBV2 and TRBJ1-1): EPEVTQTPSHQVTQMGQEVILRCVPISNHLYFYWYRQILGQKVEFLVSFYNNEISEKSEIFDDQFSVERPDGSNFTLKIRSTKLEDSAMYFCASTGTEAFFGQGTRLTVV.